This T cell receptor beta chain was identified during a study of CD8 T cells in Susac syndrome. CDR1 and CDR2 (germline): SQVTM, ANQGSEA. Trimming left V 7 bases short and J 6 bases short, with 9 bases between. The CDR3 runs 10 residues. Random hexamers served to reverse transcribe roughly 0.45 to 1 ug RNA. TCRdb called the immunoSEQ multiplex PCR reads again in MiXCR, with one record for every CDR3 protein. The table shows about 250,000 distinct CDR3 sequences, with approximately 92% occurring only once. Sequenced: CD4+ T cells from PBMCs. The genes are TRBV29-1 and TRBJ1-2, with a possible D match to TRBD1 (5 bases). The clonotype originates from a human donor with multiple sclerosis. DNA for the CDR3: TGCAGCGGTGGGGACCATGGCTACACCTTC. It specifies CSGGDHGYTF.